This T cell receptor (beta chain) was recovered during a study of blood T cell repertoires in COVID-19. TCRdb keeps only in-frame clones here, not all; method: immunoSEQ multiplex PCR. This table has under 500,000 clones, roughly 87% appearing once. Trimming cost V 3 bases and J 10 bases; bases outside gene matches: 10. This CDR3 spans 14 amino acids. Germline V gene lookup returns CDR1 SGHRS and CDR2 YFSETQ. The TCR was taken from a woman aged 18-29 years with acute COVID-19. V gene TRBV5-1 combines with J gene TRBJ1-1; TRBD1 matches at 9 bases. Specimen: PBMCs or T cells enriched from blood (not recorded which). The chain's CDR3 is CASSYDTGTGPAFF. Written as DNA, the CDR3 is TGCGCCAGCAGCTACGATACCGGGACAGGGCCAGCTTTCTTT.